Listed here are 16 T cell receptor beta chains from one sample, sequenced in a study of response to subunit inactivated influenza vaccine. Each CDR3 protein gets one entry after TCRdb re-called the RT-PCR reads with MiXCR. Here the sample spans about 570,000 distinct CDR3 sequences, approximately 10% being singletons. In addition, the sample was reused for a study of T cells expressing NK-cell markers. In that study: TCR beta libraries carry UMIs added by 5'RACE template switching.

The sample here was PBMCs from blood, taken on the day of vaccination. The receptor source for this set is a man between 45 and 60 years old who received an inactivated influenza vaccine.

Ten or more counts support this clonotype. V gene TRBV7-2 combines with J gene TRBJ2-2; the match to TRBD2 covers 9 bases. With 0 bases clipped from V and 5 bases from J, the junction kept 7 bases outside the gene matches. CDR3 length equals 17 residues. The V gene's germline CDR1 is SGHTA and CDR2 FQGNSA. CDR3 sequence: CASSLAGSGSGTGELFF. In DNA, the CDR3 is TGTGCCAGCAGCTTAGCTGGTAGCGGGAGTGGTACCGGGGAGCTGTTTTTT. The full variable domain, with the rest looked up from reference TRBV7-2 and TRBJ2-2, is GAGVSQSPSNKVTEKGKDVELRCDPISGHTALYWYRQSLGQGLEFLIYFQGNSAPDKSGLPSDRFSAERTGGSVSTLTIQRTQQEDSAVYLCASSLAGSGSGTGELFFGEGSRLTVL.

This clonotype was seen a handful of times. The rearrangement uses TRBV7-9 and TRBJ1-1; maybe TRBD1 (5 bases). The CDR3 has 13 amino acids. Germline values: CDR1 SEHNR, CDR2 FQNEAQ (reference sequence). The V gene lost 6 bases and the J gene lost 2 bases, with 10 bases spanning the gap. Written as DNA, the CDR3 is TGTGCCAGCAGTAGGGGATATAACACTGAAGCTTTCTTT. Translation gives CASSRGYNTEAFF.

This clonotype was seen a few times. V and J are TRBV20-1 and TRBJ1-4; perhaps TRBD1 as D (6 bases). Trimming took 3 bases from V and 6 from J, leaving 14 bases between them. Germline V gene lookup returns CDR1 DFQATT and CDR2 SNEGSKA (reference sequence). The CDR3 contains 14 residues. Written as DNA, the CDR3 is TGCAGTGCTAGGGAGGGGGGTTCCTATGAAAAACTGTTTTTT. Protein: CSAREGGSYEKLFF.

This chain joins TRBV20-1 and TRBJ1-1; a possible D gene is TRBD1 (6 bases). The V end was cut by 6 bases, the J end by 1 base, with 12 bases between. The CDR3 has 13 amino acids. Per the germline V gene, CDR1 is DFQATT and CDR2 is SNEGSKA (reference sequence). The CDR3 DNA reads as TGCAGTGCCTTTGAAGGGGGGAACACTGAAGCTTTCTTT. Translating it yields CSAFEGGNTEAFF.

This clonotype was counted many times. V gene TRBV20-1 combines with J gene TRBJ1-5; D is unresolved. The CDR3 sequence is 15 residues long. Looked up from germline, CDR1 is DFQATT and CDR2 is SNEGSKA (reference sequence). Trimming took 3 bases from V and 4 from J, leaving 16 bases between them. CDR3 DNA: TGCAGTGCTAGTTGGGTCGATTGGAGAAATCAGCCCCAGCATTTT. Protein product: CSASWVDWRNQPQHF.

This chain uses TRBV3-1 with TRBJ2-3; D ambiguous. From germline, CDR1 is LGHDT and CDR2 YNNKEL (reference sequence). The CDR3 extends over 14 amino acids. V lost 9 bases, J lost 0 bases, and 13 bases lay in between. CDR3 in amino acids: CASPDGSSTDTQYF. DNA for the CDR3: TGTGCCAGTCCCGACGGCTCTAGCACAGATACGCAGTATTTT.

There are a few counts of this clonotype. This chain links TRBV12-3 or TRBV12-4 with TRBJ1-5; D possibly corresponds to TRBD1 (5 bases). Trimming cost V 3 bases and J 6 bases, with 15 bases left between them. The CDR3 has 15 amino acids. DNA for the CDR3: TGTGCCAGCAGTTTCGGGTCGAGGGGTCCTCAGCCCCAGCATTTT. This codes for CASSFGSRGPQPQHF.

This clonotype was seen repeatedly, ten times or more. The chain is built from TRBV4-1 and TRBJ2-7; possible D gene TRBD1, 6 bases. CDR1 is MGHRA and CDR2 is YSYEKL in the germline V gene. This CDR3 has 15 residues. Trimming cost V 2 bases and J 5 bases, with 16 bases left between them. CDR3 bases: TGCGCCAGCAGCCAATTTAGGGGGAGTGGCAACGAGCAGTACTTC. The encoded protein is CASSQFRGSGNEQYF.

This clonotype was counted ten times or more. The CDR3 nucleotides are TGTGCCAGCAGCCCGGACAGGGGGTCCTATAATTCACCCCTCCACTTT. It yields the protein CASSPDRGSYNSPLHF. V gene TRBV28 combines with J gene TRBJ1-6, with TRBD1 identical over 10 bases. Trimming at V came to 6 bases and at J to 1 base, leaving 3 bases not matched to a gene. The CDR3 has 16 amino acids. CDR1 and CDR2 (germline): MDHEN, SYDVKM.

Here the CDR3 DNA reads TGCAGTGCTAGTATCGGCAATGAGCAGTTCTTC. Translating gives CSASIGNEQFF. This chain joins TRBV20-1 and TRBJ2-1; no clear D. V lost 3 bases, J lost 6 bases, and 6 bases lay in between. Germline V gene data show CDR1 as DFQATT and CDR2 as SNEGSKA (reference sequence). The CDR3 is 11 amino acids.

The CDR3 region is CASSPGLAGTMSEQYF. In DNA form, the CDR3 reads TGTGCCAGCTCACCAGGACTAGCGGGAACGATGTCCGAGCAGTACTTC. The chain uses TRBV18 and TRBJ2-7, with 12 bases aligning to TRBD2. This CDR3 is 16 amino acids long. V dropped 2 bases and J dropped 6; count of bases not matched to a gene: 8. Germline V gives CDR1 KGHSH, CDR2 LQKENI. The whole variable domain, remainder taken from reference TRBV18 and TRBJ2-7, is NAGVMQNPRHLVRRRGQEARLRCSPMKGHSHVYWYRQLPEEGLKFMVYLQKENIIDESGMPKERFSAEFPKEGPSILRIQQVVRGDSAAYFCASSPGLAGTMSEQYFGPGTRLTVT.

This chain uses TRBV15 with TRBJ2-1; 7 bases are a match to TRBD2. This CDR3 has 17 residues. V gave up 1 base and J gave up 4 bases; unmatched junction bases: 10. Germline CDR1 and CDR2: LNHNV and YYDKDF (reference sequence). Here the CDR3 DNA reads TGTGCCACCAGCAGAGTAACTACGCGGGAGCCGTACAATGAGCAGTTCTTC. Protein sequence: CATSRVTTREPYNEQFF.

To note about this clonotype: One junction end does not reproduce the germline sequence, and a read error may be involved. The chain is built from TRBV25-1 and TRBJ1-6, with D tentatively TRBD1 (6 bases). The CDR3 has 13 residues. The germline gives CDR1 MGHDK, CDR2 SYGVNS. The CDR3 loop is CTSSQTGNSPLHF. The DNA for the CDR3 is TGTACCAGCAGCCAAACAGGGAATTCACCCCTCCACTTT.

The chain uses TRBV5-1 and TRBJ2-7, with D tentatively TRBD2 (5 bases). With 0 bases removed from V and 0 bases from J, the gap between germline ends came to 10 bases. This CDR3 comprises 15 residues. Per the germline V gene, CDR1 is SGHRS and CDR2 is YFSETQ. The CDR3 DNA reads TGCGCCAGCAGCTTGGAAGCGGCTAGCTCCTACGAGCAGTACTTC. Translation: CASSLEAASSYEQYF.

The chain employs TRBV27 and TRBJ2-1, with D tentatively TRBD2 (5 bases). The CDR3 has 15 residues. Germline V gene sequence: CDR1 MNHEY, CDR2 SMNVEV (reference sequence). The V and J ends lost 2 bases and 0 bases respectively, with 8 bases between them. DNA for the CDR3: TGTGCCAGCAGTTTACAGCGGAGCTCCTACAATGAGCAGTTCTTC. This encodes CASSLQRSSYNEQFF.

This clonotype came up a few times. V gene TRBV5-1 combines with J gene TRBJ2-5, with a weak D call TRBD1 (9 bases). Germline-derived CDR1 and CDR2 are SGHRS and YFSETQ. This CDR3 region has 16 residues. Trimming stripped 3 bases from V and 1 base from J, with 16 bases between. CDR3 sequence (DNA): TGCGCCAGCAGCTCGGGAGGGACAGGGAGCCAAGAGACCCAGTACTTC. It yields the protein CASSSGGTGSQETQYF.